This T cell receptor beta chain was found in a study of cytomegalovirus exposure and HLA in healthy donors. The study, taken as a whole, reports: Later analysis showed TCR association rates varying by HLA locus, highest for DRB1 and lowest for HLA-C. TCR beta chain V- and J-gene trimming was linked, in a later analysis, to a missense variant in DCLRE1C.

The CDR3 sequence is 15 residues long. Germline assignment: CDR1 SQVTM and CDR2 ANQGSEA. V lost 6 bases and J lost 6; bases outside the gene matches: 8. PCR involved 60 Vbeta and 13 Jbeta primers. Measured with immunoSEQ multiplex PCR; TCRdb has only the in-frame clones, and not every one. The table lists around 180,000 clones, around 80% of them singletons. This clone turned up a few times. Its antigen is undetermined. J is TRBJ2-1 and V is TRBV29-1, with 13 bases lining up with TRBD2. This clonotype was obtained from a boy under 10 years old in good health and CMV-seronegative. The sequenced material came from PBMCs. The chain's CDR3 is CSVEGLAGRFNEQFF. The CDR3 bases are TGCAGCGTGGAGGGACTAGCGGGACGCTTCAATGAGCAGTTCTTC.